Described below is a single T cell receptor beta chain sequence and its context. Antigen unknown. Data came from immunoSEQ multiplex PCR; TCRdb stores just in-frame clones and leaves some out. The sample consists of tens of thousands of clones, approximately 77% of them appearing once. This sample was included in a study of PD-L1 blockade in urothelial cancer. Study background: From about 2014, patients received atezolizumab, given as 1,200 mg intravenously every 3 weeks. Analyses used blood from 3 weeks (second dose) and 6 weeks after treatment start. Points from the study as a whole: For durable-benefit patients, tumor-associated blood clones expanded more at 3 weeks.

This CDR3 spans 15 amino acids. J lost 3 bases, V lost 2 bases, and 5 bases had no gene match. Germline V gene sequence: CDR1 SGHNT, CDR2 YYREEE (reference sequence). V and J are TRBV5-4 and TRBJ2-7, with 10 positions matching TRBD2. The sample consisted of PBMCs, taken around atezolizumab (anti-PD-L1) treatment. This sequence originates from a man aged 65 to 79 with urothelial cancer. The CDR3: CASSFRSGRNYEQYF. The CDR3 bases are TGTGCCAGCAGCTTCCGTAGCGGGAGGAACTACGAGCAGTACTTC.